This T cell receptor beta chain was recorded in a study of CD8+ T cells in alopecia areata. Overall study: Each day, treated patients took oral tofacitinib twice, at 5 to 10 mg per dose. Tofacitinib therapy took 6 to 18 months; 6 months off drug came after.

The V and J ends lost 6 bases and 0 bases, in that order; junction bases with no gene match: 5. This CDR3 spans 14 amino acids. The V gene's germline CDR1 is SEHNR and CDR2 FQNEAQ (reference sequence). Turning to this clone: Its target is not known.

Study observations and caveats: Sharing of TCR sequences between patients (possibly for HLA-related reasons) was less clear than in mice.

Investigators isolated RNA and reverse transcribed it into cDNA to act as the sequencing template. The assay was immunoSEQ multiplex PCR, and TCRdb's table has in-frame clones only and misses some. Of more than 11,000 clones listed, 55% to 60% are singletons. Obtained from alopecia areata patients were lesional scalp punch biopsies along with peripheral blood. The specimen was skin, collected at week 0. The sequence derives from a human donor with alopecia areata. V is TRBV7-9 and J is TRBJ2-7, with 7 bases aligning to TRBD1. CDR3 residues: CASRRTGTSYEQYF. The CDR3 DNA sequence: TGTGCCAGCAGACGGACAGGAACCTCCTACGAGCAGTACTTC.